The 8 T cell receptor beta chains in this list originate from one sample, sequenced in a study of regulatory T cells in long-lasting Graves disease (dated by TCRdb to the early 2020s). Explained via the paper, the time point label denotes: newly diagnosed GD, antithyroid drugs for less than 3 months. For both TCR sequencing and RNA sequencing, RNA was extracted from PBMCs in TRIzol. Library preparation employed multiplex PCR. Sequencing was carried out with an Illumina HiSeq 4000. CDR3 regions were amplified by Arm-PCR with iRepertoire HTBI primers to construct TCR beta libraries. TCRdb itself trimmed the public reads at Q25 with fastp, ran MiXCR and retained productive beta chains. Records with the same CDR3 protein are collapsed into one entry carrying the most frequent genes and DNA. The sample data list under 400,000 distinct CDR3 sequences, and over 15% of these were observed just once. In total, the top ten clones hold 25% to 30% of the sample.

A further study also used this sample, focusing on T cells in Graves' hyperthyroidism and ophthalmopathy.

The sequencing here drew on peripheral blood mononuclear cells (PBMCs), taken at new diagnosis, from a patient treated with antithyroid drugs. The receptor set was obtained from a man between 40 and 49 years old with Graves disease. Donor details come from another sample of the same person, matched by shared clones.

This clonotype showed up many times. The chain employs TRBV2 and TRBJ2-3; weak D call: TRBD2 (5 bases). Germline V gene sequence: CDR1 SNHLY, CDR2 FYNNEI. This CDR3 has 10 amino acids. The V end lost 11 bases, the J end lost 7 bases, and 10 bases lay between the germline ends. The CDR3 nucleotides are TGTGCCTCGGGGAGCTATACGCAGTATTTT. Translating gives CASGSYTQYF. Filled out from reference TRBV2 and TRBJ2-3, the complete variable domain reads EPEVTQTPSHQVTQMGQEVILRCVPISNHLYFYWYRQILGQKVEFLVSFYNNEISEKSEIFDDQFSVERPDGSNFTLKIRSTKLEDSAMYFCASGSYTQYFGPGTRLTVL.

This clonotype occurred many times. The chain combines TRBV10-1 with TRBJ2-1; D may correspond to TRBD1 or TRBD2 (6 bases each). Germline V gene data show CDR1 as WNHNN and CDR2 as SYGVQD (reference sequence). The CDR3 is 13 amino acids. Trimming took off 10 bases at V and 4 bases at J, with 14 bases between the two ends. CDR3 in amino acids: CATSRGVYNEQFF. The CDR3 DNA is TGCGCCACCTCAAGGGGGGTATACAATGAGCAGTTCTTC.

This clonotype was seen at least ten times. CDR3 DNA sequence: TGTGCCAGCAGAGGATCCGGGGGGGCCAAAAACATTCAGTACTTC. Encoded protein: CASRGSGGAKNIQYF. The chain joins TRBV28 to TRBJ2-4; 7 nucleotides agree with TRBD2. CDR3 size: 15 residues. V lost 6 bases to trimming and J lost 1 base; unmatched junction nucleotides: 6. CDR1 and CDR2 (germline): MDHEN, SYDVKM. The whole variable domain, filled in from reference TRBV28 and TRBJ2-4, reads DVKVTQSSRYLVKRTGEKVFLECVQDMDHENMFWYRQDPGLGLRLIYFSYDVKMKEKGDIPEGYSVSREKKERFSLILESASTNQTSMYLCASRGSGGAKNIQYFGAGTRLSVL.

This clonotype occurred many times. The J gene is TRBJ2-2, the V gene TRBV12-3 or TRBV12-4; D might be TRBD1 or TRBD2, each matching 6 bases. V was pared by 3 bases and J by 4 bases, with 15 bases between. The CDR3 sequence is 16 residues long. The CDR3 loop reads CASSLWQGRSTGELFF. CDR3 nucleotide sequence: TGTGCCAGCAGTTTGTGGCAGGGGAGGAGCACCGGGGAGCTGTTTTTT.

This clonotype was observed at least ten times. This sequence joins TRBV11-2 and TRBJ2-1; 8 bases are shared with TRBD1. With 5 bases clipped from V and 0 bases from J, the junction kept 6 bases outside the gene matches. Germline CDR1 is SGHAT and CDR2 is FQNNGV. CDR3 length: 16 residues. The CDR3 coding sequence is TGTGCCAGCAGCCCAGGACAGGGCGACTCCTACAATGAGCAGTTCTTC. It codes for CASSPGQGDSYNEQFF.

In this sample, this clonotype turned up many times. CDR3 coding DNA: TGCGCCAGCAGCTTGGAAGGGTCTGGGGGCAGGGCTTTCTTT. Amino acid sequence: CASSLEGSGGRAFF. The chain links TRBV5-1 to TRBJ1-1, with D possibly being TRBD1 (6 bases). The CDR3 loop spans 14 amino acids. Germline V gives CDR1 SGHRS, CDR2 YFSETQ. Between the trimmed V and J ends, which lost 0 bases and 11 bases, there was a span of 17 bases.

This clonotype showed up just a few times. Here the CDR3 DNA reads TGCGCCAGCAGCCTCAGGGCGAGCTCCTACGAGCAGTACTTC. The encoded protein is CASSLRASSYEQYF. The chain links TRBV4-1 to TRBJ2-7, with D perhaps TRBD1 (5 bases). Germline V lookup: CDR1 MGHRA, CDR2 YSYEKL. The CDR3 contains 14 residues. V was clipped by 4 bases and J by 0 bases, with 10 bases between them.

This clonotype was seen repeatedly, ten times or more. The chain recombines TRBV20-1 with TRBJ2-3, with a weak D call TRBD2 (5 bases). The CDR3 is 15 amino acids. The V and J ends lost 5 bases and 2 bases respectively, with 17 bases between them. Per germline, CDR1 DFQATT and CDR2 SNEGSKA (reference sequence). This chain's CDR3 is CSALLDWTATDTQYF. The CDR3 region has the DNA TGCAGTGCTTTACTGGACTGGACGGCCACAGATACGCAGTATTTT.